A selection of T cell receptor beta chains follows, all from one sample in a study of Ad26.COV2.S vaccination and SARS-CoV-2 variants. Here immunoSEQ multiplex PCR was the method, and the copy in TCRdb shows in-frame clones only, minus some. The sample lists approximately 300,000 clones, about 82% occurring once. Sample: peripheral blood, taken in a trial of Ad26.COV2.S vaccine versus placebo. The receptors stem from a person aged 18 to 65 who received the Ad26.COV2.S COVID-19 vaccine or a placebo. CDR3s include the opening cysteine and the closing phenylalanine or tryptophan. The order of the fields is V gene, J gene, D gene, clone size, CDR3 DNA, CDR3 protein. The D gene is left open where the match is weak. The size of a clone is reported for some rows only, either as once, few or many, or as a class for expanded clones.

TRBV18	TRBJ1-2	.	.	TGTGCCAGCTCACCTGGCCTGGACTATGGCTACACCTTC	CASSPGLDYGYTF
TRBV7-7	TRBJ2-2	TRBD2	.	TGTGCTAGCAGCCCGACGGGCGGGGGGAACACCGGGGAGCTGTTTTTT	CASSPTGGGNTGELFF
TRBV7-2	TRBJ2-5	TRBD2	.	TGTGCCAGCAGCTTAGTGATCAGCGGGGGTCTGGGAGAGACCCAGTACTTC	CASSLVISGGLGETQYF
TRBV5-4	TRBJ2-1	.	.	TGTGCCAGCAGCTTCAGGTACGAGCAGTTCTTC	CASSFRYEQFF
TRBV9	TRBJ1-6	TRBD1	.	TGTGCCAGCAGCGTAGGGGAAGGACAGGGAGGGTCACCCCTCCACTTT	CASSVGEGQGGSPLHF
TRBV7-9	TRBJ2-5	.	.	TGTGCCAGCAGCTCTTCCGGGACACCCAGTGATACCCAGTACTTC	CASSSSGTPSDTQYF
TRBV5-1	TRBJ2-3	TRBD2	.	TGCGCCAGCAGCCTCCCGGGACTAGCGGGGGCCAGCACAGATACGCAGTATTTT	CASSLPGLAGASTDTQYF
TRBV7-2	TRBJ1-3	.	.	TGTGCCAGCAGCTTAGGGGCGGGTGGCTCTGGAAACACCATATATTTT	CASSLGAGGSGNTIYF
TRBV5-1	TRBJ1-4	TRBD1	once	TGCGCCAGCAGATCCGGGGACAGGCTTAATGAAAAACTGTTTTTT	CASRSGDRLNEKLFF
TRBV5-1	TRBJ2-7	.	.	TGCGCCAGCAGCCTCGGGACTCTCGGCGAGCAGTACTTC	CASSLGTLGEQYF
TRBV13	TRBJ1-3	TRBD1	.	TGTGCCAGCAGCTTATCTAGGGACAGGAGCCCCCGAAACACCATATATTTT	CASSLSRDRSPRNTIYF
TRBV5-4	TRBJ1-4	.	.	TGTGCCAGCAGCTTGGCAGGAGGAACTAATGAAAAACTGTTTTTT	CASSLAGGTNEKLFF
TRBV6-1	TRBJ2-2	.	.	TGTGCCAGCAGTGAAGTAGGGGGTTCGACCTCCGGGGAGCTGTTTTTT	CASSEVGGSTSGELFF
TRBV20-1	TRBJ2-2	TRBD2	once	TGCAGTGCTAGTAGCACTAGCGGGAACACCGGGGAGCTGTTTTTT	CSASSTSGNTGELFF